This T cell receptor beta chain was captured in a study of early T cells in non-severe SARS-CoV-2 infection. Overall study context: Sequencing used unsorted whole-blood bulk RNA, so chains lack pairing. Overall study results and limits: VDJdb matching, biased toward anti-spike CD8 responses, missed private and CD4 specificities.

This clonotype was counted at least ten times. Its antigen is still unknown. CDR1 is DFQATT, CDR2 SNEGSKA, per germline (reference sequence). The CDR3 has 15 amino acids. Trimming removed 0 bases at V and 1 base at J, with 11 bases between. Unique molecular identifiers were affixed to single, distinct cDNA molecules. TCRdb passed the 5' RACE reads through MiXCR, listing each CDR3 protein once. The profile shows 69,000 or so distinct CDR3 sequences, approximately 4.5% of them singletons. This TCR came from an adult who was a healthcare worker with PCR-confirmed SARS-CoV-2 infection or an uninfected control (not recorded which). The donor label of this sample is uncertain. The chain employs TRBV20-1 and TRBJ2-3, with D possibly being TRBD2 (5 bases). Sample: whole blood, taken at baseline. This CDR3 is CSARDPVRGTDTQYF. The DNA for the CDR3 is TGCAGTGCTAGAGATCCAGTGCGGGGCACAGATACGCAGTATTTT.